These T cell receptor beta chains were read from a single sample in a study of OX40 agonist ivuxolimab in advanced cancers. Clones were read by immunoSEQ multiplex PCR, and TCRdb kept only the in-frame ones, dropping some. The sample lists tens of thousands of clones; 88% were seen once. Specimen: CD4+ or CD8+ T cells sorted from blood, collected in a trial of the OX40 agonist ivuxolimab. These receptors were obtained from an adult with an advanced solid tumor such as melanoma, head and neck, liver or kidney cancer. Each CDR3 is given with its conserved first and last residue. Each record gives: D gene, clone size, V gene, J gene, CDR3 length, CDR3 protein, CDR3 DNA. A D gene is named only where the DNA matches it firmly. Clone size is not always given. Where it is, it says once, few, many or a class for expanded clones.

>NA|NA|TRBV2|TRBJ2-7|15
CASSELAALGLEQYF
TGTGCCAGCAGTGAATTGGCAGCGCTAGGGCTCGAGCAGTACTTC
>TRBD2|NA|TRBV7-6|TRBJ2-1|15
CASSSTSGSNNEQFF
TGTGCCAGCAGCTCTACTAGCGGGAGCAACAATGAGCAGTTCTTC
>NA|NA|TRBV6-5|TRBJ2-7|11
CASSSRDEQYF
TGTGCCAGCAGTTCGCGGGATGAGCAGTACTTC
>NA|NA|TRBV12-5|TRBJ2-5|12
CASGSIHGTQYF
TGTGCTAGTGGTAGCATTCATGGGACCCAGTACTTC
>TRBD1|NA|TRBV2|TRBJ2-2|15
CASSGDRVKTGELFF
TGTGCCAGCAGTGGGGACAGGGTAAAGACCGGAGAGCTGTTTTTT
>NA|few|TRBV28|TRBJ1-5|15
CASTTGAESNQPQHF
TGTGCCAGCACTACGGGAGCGGAAAGCAATCAGCCCCAGCATTTT
>NA|NA|TRBV28|TRBJ2-3|15
CASSSLGGVADTQYF
TGTGCCAGCAGTTCACTGGGGGGAGTAGCAGATACGCAGTATTTT
>NA|once|TRBV7-6|TRBJ2-7|14
CASSLVWGPYEQYF
TGTGCCAGCAGCTTAGTCTGGGGGCCCTACGAGCAGTACTTC
>TRBD1|NA|TRBV6-5|TRBJ1-5|16
CASSSRDSNRDQPQHF
TGTGCCAGCAGTTCTAGGGACAGCAACCGAGATCAGCCCCAGCATTTT
>NA|NA|TRBV28|TRBJ2-5|15
CATLKTGPRRETQYF
TGTGCCACCCTAAAGACAGGACCGAGGAGAGAGACCCAGTACTTC
>NA|NA|TRBV29-1|TRBJ2-3|15
CSLTPGGGSTDTQYF
TGCAGCCTCACTCCTGGGGGCGGCTCCACAGATACGCAGTATTTT
>NA|NA|TRBV7-9|TRBJ2-2|15
CASSFWGVNTGELFF
TGTGCCAGCAGCTTCTGGGGGGTGAACACCGGGGAGCTGTTTTTT
>TRBD1|NA|TRBV6-6|TRBJ1-5|16
CASSSGQGAGNQPQHF
TGTGCCAGCAGCTCAGGACAGGGGGCCGGCAATCAGCCCCAGCATTTT
>NA|NA|TRBV28|TRBJ2-4|17
CARPGQPKGVAKNIQYF
TGTGCCAGACCGGGGCAGCCGAAAGGAGTGGCCAAAAACATTCAGTACTTC
>TRBD1|NA|TRBV29-1|TRBJ1-3|13
CSAAGGPGNTIYF
TGCAGCGCCGCAGGGGGGCCCGGAAACACCATATATTTT
>TRBD1|NA|TRBV27|TRBJ1-5|14
CASSFLQGHQPQHF
TGTGCCAGCAGTTTTCTACAGGGGCATCAGCCCCAGCATTTT
>NA|NA|TRBV21-1|TRBJ2-7|15
CASSKRGTVTYEQYF
TGTGCCAGCAGCAAAAGAGGAACAGTTACCTACGAGCAGTACTTC
>NA|NA|TRBV19|TRBJ1-2|13
CASSMTELRGYTF
TGTGCCAGTAGTATGACTGAGCTCCGTGGCTACACCTTC
>NA|NA|TRBV28|TRBJ1-5|13
CASSLGIYQPQHF
TGTGCCAGCAGTTTAGGTATCTATCAGCCCCAGCATTTT
>TRBD1|NA|TRBV5-4|TRBJ1-2|15
CASSQERTGGYGYTF
TGTGCCAGCAGCCAAGAAAGAACAGGGGGCTATGGCTACACCTTC
>NA|NA|TRBV7-6|TRBJ2-1|15
CASSPDSLAYNEQFF
TGTGCCAGCAGCCCTGACTCACTCGCCTACAATGAGCAGTTCTTC
>TRBD2|few|TRBV5-1|TRBJ2-1|14
CASSGGLAREEQFF
TGCGCCAGCAGCGGCGGACTAGCACGAGAGGAGCAGTTCTTC
>TRBD2|NA|TRBV5-1|TRBJ2-7|15
CASSFLAEPTYEQYF
TGCGCCAGCAGCTTTCTAGCGGAACCCACCTACGAGCAGTACTTC
>NA|NA|TRBV7-2|TRBJ2-7|13
CASSPYSSYEQYF
TGTGCCAGCAGCCCTTATAGCTCCTACGAGCAGTACTTC
>NA|few|TRBV2|TRBJ1-2|13
CASSETANYGYTF
TGTGCCAGCAGTGAGACAGCTAACTATGGCTACACCTTC
>TRBD1|NA|TRBV6-6|TRBJ1-2|12
CASKGQGGGYTF
TGTGCCAGCAAGGGACAGGGGGGAGGCTACACCTTC
>TRBD2|NA|TRBV19|TRBJ2-7|16
CASSRQGLGQTGEQYF
TGTGCCAGTAGTCGTCAAGGACTAGGGCAGACTGGCGAGCAGTACTTC
>NA|once|TRBV28|TRBJ2-7|14
CASSTGAGRVEQYF
TGTGCCAGCAGTACGGGAGCCGGAAGAGTCGAGCAGTACTTC
>NA|few|TRBV6-6|TRBJ1-4|16
CASLSPARGEYEKLFF
TGTGCCAGCCTAAGCCCAGCCCGGGGAGAGTATGAAAAACTGTTTTTT
>TRBD2|few|TRBV2|TRBJ2-7|15
CASSNPGGRSYEQYF
TGTGCCAGCAGTAACCCTGGCGGGAGATCCTACGAGCAGTACTTC
>NA|few|TRBV7-4|TRBJ1-2|17
CASSLWGHSRLSYGYTF
TGTGCCAGCAGCTTGTGGGGACACTCTAGACTTTCCTATGGCTACACCTTC
>NA|NA|TRBV28|TRBJ1-6|16
CASSSSSPGANSPLHF
TGTGCCAGCAGTTCCTCCTCGCCAGGGGCTAATTCACCCCTCCACTTT
>TRBD1|once|TRBV18|TRBJ2-7|17
CASSPQPLTGGRYEQYF
TGTGCCAGCTCACCCCAACCCCTCACAGGGGGCAGATACGAGCAGTACTTC
>TRBD2|NA|TRBV7-2|TRBJ2-5|15
CASNLAGGPGETQYF
TGTGCCAGCAACCTAGCGGGGGGGCCGGGGGAGACCCAGTACTTC
>TRBD2|NA|TRBV15|TRBJ2-5|14
CATSSGGGQETQYF
TGTGCCACCAGCAGCGGGGGGGGGCAAGAGACCCAGTACTTC
>TRBD2|NA|TRBV28|TRBJ2-7|17
CASSSAGLAGAPYEQYF
TGTGCCAGCAGTTCGGCGGGACTAGCGGGAGCTCCCTACGAGCAGTACTTC
>NA|NA|TRBV27|TRBJ2-7|15
CASSPRVSPTYEQYF
TGTGCCAGCAGCCCCAGGGTCAGCCCAACCTACGAGCAGTACTTC
>NA|NA|TRBV18|TRBJ1-6|13
CASSRGADSPLHF
TGTGCCAGCTCACGAGGGGCTGATTCACCCCTCCACTTT
>TRBD2|NA|TRBV13|TRBJ2-1|18
CASSSAGTTSGRGNEQFF
TGTGCCAGCAGCTCAGCGGGGACCACTAGCGGGAGAGGGAATGAGCAGTTCTTC
>NA|NA|TRBV5-5|TRBJ2-3|16
CASSPGQVGATDTQYF
TGTGCCAGCAGCCCCGGGCAGGTGGGAGCGACAGATACGCAGTATTTT
>NA|NA|TRBV28|TRBJ2-3|15
CASSFMGVGTDTQYF
TGTGCCAGCAGTTTTATGGGTGTGGGGACAGATACGCAGTATTTT
>NA|NA|TRBV10-3|TRBJ2-1|12
CAISLWGDEQFF
TGTGCCATCAGTCTCTGGGGGGATGAGCAGTTCTTC
>TRBD1|NA|TRBV28|TRBJ1-1|17
CASGTTGLSIKDTEAFF
TGTGCCAGCGGGACGACAGGGCTCTCGATAAAGGACACTGAAGCTTTCTTT
>NA|NA|TRBV18|TRBJ1-5|16
CASSRDGGVSNQPQHF
TGTGCCAGCTCCCGGGACGGCGGGGTGAGCAATCAGCCCCAGCATTTT
>TRBD1|NA|TRBV2|TRBJ2-7|15
CASSEATGGSEEQYF
TGTGCCAGCAGTGAAGCGACAGGGGGGAGCGAAGAGCAGTACTTC
>NA|once|TRBV19|TRBJ2-5|13
CASSSVGQETQYF
TGTGCCAGTTCTAGCGTGGGTCAAGAGACCCAGTACTTC